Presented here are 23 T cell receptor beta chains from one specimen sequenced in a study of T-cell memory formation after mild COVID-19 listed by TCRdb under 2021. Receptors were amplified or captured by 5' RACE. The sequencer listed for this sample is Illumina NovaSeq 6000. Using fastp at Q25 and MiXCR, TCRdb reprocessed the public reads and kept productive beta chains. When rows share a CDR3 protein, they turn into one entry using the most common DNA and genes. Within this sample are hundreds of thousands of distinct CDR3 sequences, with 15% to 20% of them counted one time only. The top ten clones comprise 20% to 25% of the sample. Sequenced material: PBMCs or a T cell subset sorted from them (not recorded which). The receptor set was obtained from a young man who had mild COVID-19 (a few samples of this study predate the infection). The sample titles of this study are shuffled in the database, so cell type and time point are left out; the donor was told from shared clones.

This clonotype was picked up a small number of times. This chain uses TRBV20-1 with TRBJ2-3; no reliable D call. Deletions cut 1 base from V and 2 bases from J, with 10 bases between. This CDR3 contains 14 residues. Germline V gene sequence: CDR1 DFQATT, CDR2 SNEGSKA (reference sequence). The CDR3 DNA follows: TGCAGTGCTAGAGCGGGCCCCTCCACAGATACGCAGTATTTT. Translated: CSARAGPSTDTQYF.

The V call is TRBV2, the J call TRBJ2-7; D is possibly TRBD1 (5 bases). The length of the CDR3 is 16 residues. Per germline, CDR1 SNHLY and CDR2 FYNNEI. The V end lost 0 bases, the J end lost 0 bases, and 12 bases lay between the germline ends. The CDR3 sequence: CASSEARTYFSYEQYV. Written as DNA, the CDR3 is TGTGCCAGCAGTGAAGCCCGGACATACTTCTCCTACGAGCAGTACGTC.

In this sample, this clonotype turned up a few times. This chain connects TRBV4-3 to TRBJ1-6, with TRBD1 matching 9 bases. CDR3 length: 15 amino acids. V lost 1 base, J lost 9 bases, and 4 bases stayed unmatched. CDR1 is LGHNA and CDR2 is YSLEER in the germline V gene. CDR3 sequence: CASSQGRDRVSPLHF. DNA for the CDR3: TGCGCCAGCAGCCAAGGCCGGGACAGGGTTTCACCCCTCCACTTT.

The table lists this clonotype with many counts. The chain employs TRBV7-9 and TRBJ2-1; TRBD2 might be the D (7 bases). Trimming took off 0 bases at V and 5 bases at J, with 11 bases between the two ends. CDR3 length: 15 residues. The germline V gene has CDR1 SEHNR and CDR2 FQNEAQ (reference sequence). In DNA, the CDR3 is TGTGCCAGCAGCTTAGCTCGGGGGGCCGACAATGAGCAGTTCTTC. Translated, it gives CASSLARGADNEQFF.

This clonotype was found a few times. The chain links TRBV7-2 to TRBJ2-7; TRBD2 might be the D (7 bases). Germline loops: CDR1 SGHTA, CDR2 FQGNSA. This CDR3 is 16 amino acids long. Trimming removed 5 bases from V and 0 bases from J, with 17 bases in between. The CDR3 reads CASSRRGGANSYEQYF. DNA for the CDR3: TGTGCCAGCAGCCGTAGGGGGGGGGCTAACTCCTACGAGCAGTACTTC.

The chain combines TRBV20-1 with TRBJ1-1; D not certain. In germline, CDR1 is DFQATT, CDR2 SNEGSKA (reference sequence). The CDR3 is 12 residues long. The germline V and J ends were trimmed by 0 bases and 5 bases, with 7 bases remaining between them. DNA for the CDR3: TGCAGTGCTAGAGAGGTTGGAACTGAAGCTTTCTTT. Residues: CSAREVGTEAFF.

The DNA for the CDR3 is TGCAGCGTTGAAAGGCAGGAGCAAGAGACCCAGTACTTC. It translates to CSVERQEQETQYF. This chain links TRBV29-1 with TRBJ2-5; D is unresolved. This CDR3 has 13 residues. The germline V gene encodes CDR1 SQVTM and CDR2 ANQGSEA. V lost 2 bases and J 2 bases, leaving 9 bases between the germline ends.

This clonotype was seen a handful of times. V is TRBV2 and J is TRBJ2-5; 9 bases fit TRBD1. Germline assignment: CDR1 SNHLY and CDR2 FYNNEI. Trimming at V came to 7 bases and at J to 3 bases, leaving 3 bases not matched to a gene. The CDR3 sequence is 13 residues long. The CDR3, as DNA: TGTGCCAGCAAACAGGGGGCGGAAGAGACCCAGTACTTC. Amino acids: CASKQGAEETQYF.

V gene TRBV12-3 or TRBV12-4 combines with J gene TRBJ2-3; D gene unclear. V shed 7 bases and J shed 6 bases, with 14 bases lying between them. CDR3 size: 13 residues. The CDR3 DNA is TGTGCCAGCAAGGCCCGGGCTTCGGATACGCAGTATTTT. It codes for CASKARASDTQYF.

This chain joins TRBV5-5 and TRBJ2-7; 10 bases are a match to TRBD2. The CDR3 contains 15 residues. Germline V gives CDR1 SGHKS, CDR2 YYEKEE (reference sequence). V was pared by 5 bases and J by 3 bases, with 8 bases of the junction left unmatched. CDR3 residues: CASRSLLAGDYEQYV. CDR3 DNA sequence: TGTGCCAGCAGATCCCTCCTAGCGGGGGACTACGAGCAGTACGTC.

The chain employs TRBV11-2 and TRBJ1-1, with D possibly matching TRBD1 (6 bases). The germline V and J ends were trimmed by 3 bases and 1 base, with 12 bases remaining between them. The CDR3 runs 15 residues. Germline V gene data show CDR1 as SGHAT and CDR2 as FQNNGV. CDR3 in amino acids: CASSLRGAENTEAFF. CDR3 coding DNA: TGTGCCAGCAGCTTGCGGGGGGCGGAGAACACTGAAGCTTTCTTT.

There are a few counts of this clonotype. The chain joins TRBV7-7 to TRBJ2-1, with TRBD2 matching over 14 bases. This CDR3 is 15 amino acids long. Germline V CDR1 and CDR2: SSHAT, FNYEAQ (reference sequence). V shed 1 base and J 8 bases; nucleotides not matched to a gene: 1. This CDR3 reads CASSLGTSGGYEQFF. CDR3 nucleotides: TGTGCCAGCAGCTTAGGGACTAGCGGGGGGTATGAGCAGTTCTTC. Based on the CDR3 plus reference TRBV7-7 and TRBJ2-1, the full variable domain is GAGVSQSPRYKVTKRGQDVTLRCDPISSHATLYWYQQALGQGPEFLTYFNYEAQPDKSGLPSDRFSAERPEGSISTLTIQRTEQRDSAMYRCASSLGTSGGYEQFFGPGTRLTVL.

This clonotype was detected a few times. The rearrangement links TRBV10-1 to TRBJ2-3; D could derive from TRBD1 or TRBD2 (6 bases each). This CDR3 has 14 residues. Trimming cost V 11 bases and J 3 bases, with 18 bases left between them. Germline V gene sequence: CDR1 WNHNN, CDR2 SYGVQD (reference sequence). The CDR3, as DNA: TGCGCCCGTAAGACTGAGGGGGGAACAGATACGCAGTATTTT. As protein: CARKTEGGTDTQYF.

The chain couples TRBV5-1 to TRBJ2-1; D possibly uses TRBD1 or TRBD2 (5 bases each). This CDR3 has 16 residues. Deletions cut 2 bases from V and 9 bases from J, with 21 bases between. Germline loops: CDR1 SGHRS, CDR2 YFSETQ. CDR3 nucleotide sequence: TGCGCCAGCAGCTTTGGTGCTACGGCTTATGGGGGTGAGCAGTTCTTC. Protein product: CASSFGATAYGGEQFF.

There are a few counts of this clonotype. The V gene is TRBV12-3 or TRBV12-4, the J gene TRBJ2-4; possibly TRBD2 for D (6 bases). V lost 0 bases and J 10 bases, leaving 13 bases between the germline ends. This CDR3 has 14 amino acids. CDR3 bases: TGTGCCAGCAGTTTAGCCGGGCGTGGGGGGATTCAGTACTTC. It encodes CASSLAGRGGIQYF.

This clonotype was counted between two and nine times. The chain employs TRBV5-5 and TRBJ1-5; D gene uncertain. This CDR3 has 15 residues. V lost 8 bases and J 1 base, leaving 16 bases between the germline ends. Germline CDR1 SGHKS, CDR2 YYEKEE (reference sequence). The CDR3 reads CASALTPLSNQPQHF. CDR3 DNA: TGTGCCAGTGCGTTAACCCCACTAAGCAATCAGCCCCAGCATTTT.

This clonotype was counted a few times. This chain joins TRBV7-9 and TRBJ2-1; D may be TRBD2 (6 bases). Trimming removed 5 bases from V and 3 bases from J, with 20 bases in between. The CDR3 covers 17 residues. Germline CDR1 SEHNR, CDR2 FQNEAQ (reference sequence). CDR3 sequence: CASSARRFSGRYNEQFF. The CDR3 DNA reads TGTGCCAGCAGCGCCCGTCGTTTTAGCGGACGCTACAATGAGCAGTTCTTC.

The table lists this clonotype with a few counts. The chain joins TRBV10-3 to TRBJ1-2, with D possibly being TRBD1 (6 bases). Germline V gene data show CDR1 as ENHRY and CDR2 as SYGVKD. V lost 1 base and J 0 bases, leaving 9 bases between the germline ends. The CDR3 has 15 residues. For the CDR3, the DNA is TGTGCCATCAGTGAGTTGAGACAGGCTAACTATGGCTACACCTTC. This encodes CAISELRQANYGYTF.

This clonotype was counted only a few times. The CDR3 spells CSVAGDYGYTF. In DNA form, the CDR3 reads TGCAGCGTAGCCGGAGACTATGGCTACACCTTC. The gene calls are TRBV29-1 and TRBJ1-2; D is ambiguous. CDR1 and CDR2 (germline): SQVTM, ANQGSEA. The CDR3 loop spans 11 amino acids. V lost 6 bases, J lost 3 bases, and 8 bases lay in between.

CDR3 residues: CASSYSLVEQFF. The CDR3 DNA reads as TGTGCCAGCAGTTACTCTCTAGTTGAGCAGTTCTTC. The rearrangement joins TRBV6-2 or TRBV6-3 to TRBJ2-1; no clear D gene. There are 12 residues in the CDR3. Germline loops: CDR1 MNHEY, CDR2 SVGEGT. V dropped 0 bases and J dropped 9 bases, with 6 bases sitting between them.

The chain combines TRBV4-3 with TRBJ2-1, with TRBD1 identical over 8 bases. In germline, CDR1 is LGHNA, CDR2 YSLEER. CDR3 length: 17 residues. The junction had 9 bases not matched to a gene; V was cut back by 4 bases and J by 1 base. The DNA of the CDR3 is TGCGCCAGCAGCCCCCAGGCCCACAGGGGGTCCTACAATGAGCAGTTCTTC. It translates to CASSPQAHRGSYNEQFF.

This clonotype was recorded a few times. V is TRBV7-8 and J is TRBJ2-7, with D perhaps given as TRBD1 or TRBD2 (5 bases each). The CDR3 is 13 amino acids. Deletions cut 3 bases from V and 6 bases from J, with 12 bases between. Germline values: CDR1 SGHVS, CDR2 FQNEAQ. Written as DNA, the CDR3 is TGTGCCAGCAGCTTGGGGCGGGTGTCCGAGCAGTACTTC. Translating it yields CASSLGRVSEQYF.

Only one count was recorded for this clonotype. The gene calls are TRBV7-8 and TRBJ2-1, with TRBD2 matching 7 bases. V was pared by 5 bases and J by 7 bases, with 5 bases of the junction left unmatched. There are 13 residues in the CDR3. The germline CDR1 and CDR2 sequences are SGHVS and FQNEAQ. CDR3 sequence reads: CASSPMGGNEQFF. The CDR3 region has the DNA TGTGCCAGCAGCCCCATGGGGGGGAATGAGCAGTTCTTC.